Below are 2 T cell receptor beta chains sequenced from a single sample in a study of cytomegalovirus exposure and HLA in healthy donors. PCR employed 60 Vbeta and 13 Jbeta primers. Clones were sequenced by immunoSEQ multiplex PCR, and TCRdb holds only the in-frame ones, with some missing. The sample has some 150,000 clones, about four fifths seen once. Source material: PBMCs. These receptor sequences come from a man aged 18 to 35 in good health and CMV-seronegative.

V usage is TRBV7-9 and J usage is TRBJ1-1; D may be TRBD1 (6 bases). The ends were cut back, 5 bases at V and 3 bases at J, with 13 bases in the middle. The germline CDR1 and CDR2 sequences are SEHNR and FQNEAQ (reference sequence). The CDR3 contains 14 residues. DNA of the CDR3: TGTGCCAGCAGCCCCGGACAGAGCTACACTGAAGCTTTCTTT. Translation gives CASSPGQSYTEAFF.

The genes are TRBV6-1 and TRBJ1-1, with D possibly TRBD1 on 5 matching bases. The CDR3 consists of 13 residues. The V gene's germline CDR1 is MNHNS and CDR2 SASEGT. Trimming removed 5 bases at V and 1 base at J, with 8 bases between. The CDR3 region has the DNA TGTGCCAGCAGTTCGCAGGGGAACACTGAAGCTTTCTTT. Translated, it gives CASSSQGNTEAFF.